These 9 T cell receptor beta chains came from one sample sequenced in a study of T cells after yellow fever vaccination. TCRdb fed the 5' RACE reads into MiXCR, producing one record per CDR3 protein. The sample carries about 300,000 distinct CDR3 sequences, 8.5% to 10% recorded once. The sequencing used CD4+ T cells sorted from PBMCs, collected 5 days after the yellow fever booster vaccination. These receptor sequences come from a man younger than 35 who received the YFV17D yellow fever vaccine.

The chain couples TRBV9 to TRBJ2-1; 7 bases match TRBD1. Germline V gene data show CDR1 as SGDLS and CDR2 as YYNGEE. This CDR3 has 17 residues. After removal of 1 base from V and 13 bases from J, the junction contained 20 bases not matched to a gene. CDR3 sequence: CASSVSPGQYAEPIQFF. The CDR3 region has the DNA TGTGCCAGCAGCGTATCACCGGGACAGTACGCGGAACCAATTCAGTTCTTC.

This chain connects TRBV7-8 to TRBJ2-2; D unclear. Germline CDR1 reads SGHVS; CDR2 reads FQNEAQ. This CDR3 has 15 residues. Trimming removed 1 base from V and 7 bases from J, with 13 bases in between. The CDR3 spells CASSLVGRSVGELFF. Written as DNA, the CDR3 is TGTGCCAGCAGCTTAGTTGGCAGATCGGTCGGGGAGCTGTTTTTT.

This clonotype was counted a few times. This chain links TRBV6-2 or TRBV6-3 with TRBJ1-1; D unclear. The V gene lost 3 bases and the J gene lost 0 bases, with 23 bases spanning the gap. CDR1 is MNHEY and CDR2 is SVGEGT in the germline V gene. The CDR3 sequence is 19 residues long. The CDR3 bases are TGTGCCAGCAGTTATATGAGGGTGAGCGGCCTGGGGATGAACACTGAAGCTTTCTTT. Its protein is CASSYMRVSGLGMNTEAFF.

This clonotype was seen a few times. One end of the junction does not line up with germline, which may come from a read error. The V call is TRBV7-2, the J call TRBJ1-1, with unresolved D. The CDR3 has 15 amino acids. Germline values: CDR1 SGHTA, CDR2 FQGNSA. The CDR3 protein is CASSLRERVKTEAFF. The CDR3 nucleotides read TGTGCCAGCAGCTTACGGGAGAGGGTGAAGACTGAAGCTTTCTTT.

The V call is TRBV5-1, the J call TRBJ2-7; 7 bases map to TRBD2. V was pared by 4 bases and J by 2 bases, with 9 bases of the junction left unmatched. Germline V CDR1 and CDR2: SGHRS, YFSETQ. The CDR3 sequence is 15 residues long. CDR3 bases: TGCGCCAGCAGCCTGGATGTGGGGGGGACCTACGAGCAGTACTTC. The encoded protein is CASSLDVGGTYEQYF.

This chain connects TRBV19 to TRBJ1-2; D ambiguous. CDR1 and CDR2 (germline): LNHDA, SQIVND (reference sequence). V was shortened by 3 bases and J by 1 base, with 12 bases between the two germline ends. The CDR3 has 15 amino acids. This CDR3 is CASSIRLGLNYGYTF. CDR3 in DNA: TGTGCCAGTAGTATCCGGTTAGGGCTTAACTATGGCTACACCTTC.

CDR3 sequence: CASSVTAGTFQETQYF. As DNA, the CDR3 is TGTGCCAGCAGCGTAACAGCGGGGACCTTCCAAGAGACCCAGTACTTC. This sequence joins TRBV9 and TRBJ2-5; 7 bases line up with TRBD2. V lost 1 base and J lost 1; bases outside the gene matches: 7. The CDR3 has 16 amino acids. Germline assignment: CDR1 SGDLS and CDR2 YYNGEE. The entire variable domain, with the rest obtained from reference TRBV9 and TRBJ2-5, is as follows: DSGVTQTPKHLITATGQRVTLRCSPRSGDLSVYWYQQSLDQGLQFLIQYYNGEERAKGNILERFSAQQFPDLHSELNLSSLELGDSALYFCASSVTAGTFQETQYFGPGTRLLVL.

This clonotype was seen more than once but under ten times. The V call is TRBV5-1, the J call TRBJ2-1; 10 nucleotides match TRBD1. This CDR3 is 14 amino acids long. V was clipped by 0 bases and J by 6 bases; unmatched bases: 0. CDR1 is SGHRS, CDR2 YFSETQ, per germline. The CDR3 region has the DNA TGCGCCAGCAGCTTGGGGGACAGGGGCAATGAGCAGTTCTTC. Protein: CASSLGDRGNEQFF.

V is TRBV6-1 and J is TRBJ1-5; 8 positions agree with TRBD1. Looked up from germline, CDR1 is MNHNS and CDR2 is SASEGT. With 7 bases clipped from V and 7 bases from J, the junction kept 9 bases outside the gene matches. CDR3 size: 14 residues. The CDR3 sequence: CASTWAGGEQPQHF. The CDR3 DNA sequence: TGTGCCAGCACGTGGGCAGGGGGCGAACAGCCCCAGCATTTT.